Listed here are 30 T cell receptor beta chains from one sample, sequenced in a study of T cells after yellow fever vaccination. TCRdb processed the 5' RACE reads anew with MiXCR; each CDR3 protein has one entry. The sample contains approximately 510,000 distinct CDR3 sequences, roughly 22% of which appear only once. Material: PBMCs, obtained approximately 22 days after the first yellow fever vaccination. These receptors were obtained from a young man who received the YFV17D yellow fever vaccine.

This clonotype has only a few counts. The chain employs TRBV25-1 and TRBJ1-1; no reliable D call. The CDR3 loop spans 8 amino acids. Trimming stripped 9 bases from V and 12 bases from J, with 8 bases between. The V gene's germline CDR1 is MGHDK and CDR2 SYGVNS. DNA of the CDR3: TGTGCCAGAGGGTTTTCTTTCTTT. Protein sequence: CARGFSFF.

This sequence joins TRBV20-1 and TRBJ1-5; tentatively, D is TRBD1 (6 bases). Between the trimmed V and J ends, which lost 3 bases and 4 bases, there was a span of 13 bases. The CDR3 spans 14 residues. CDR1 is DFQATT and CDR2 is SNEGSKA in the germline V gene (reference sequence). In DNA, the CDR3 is TGCAGTGCTAGTATGGGGGCCAGTAATCAGCCCCAGCATTTT. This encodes CSASMGASNQPQHF.

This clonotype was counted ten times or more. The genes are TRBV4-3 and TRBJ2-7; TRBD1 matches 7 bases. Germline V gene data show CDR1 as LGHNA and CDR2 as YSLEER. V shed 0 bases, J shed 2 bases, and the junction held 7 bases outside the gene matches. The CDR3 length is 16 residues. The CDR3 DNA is TGCGCCAGCAGCCAAGATCCAAGGGGGCTACCCTACGAGCAGTACTTC. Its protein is CASSQDPRGLPYEQYF.

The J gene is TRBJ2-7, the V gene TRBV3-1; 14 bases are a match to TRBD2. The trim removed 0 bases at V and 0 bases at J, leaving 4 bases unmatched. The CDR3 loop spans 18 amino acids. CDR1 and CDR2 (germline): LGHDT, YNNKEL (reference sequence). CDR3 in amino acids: CASSQDPGLAGGSYEQYF. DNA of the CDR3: TGTGCCAGCAGCCAAGATCCCGGACTAGCGGGGGGCTCCTACGAGCAGTACTTC.

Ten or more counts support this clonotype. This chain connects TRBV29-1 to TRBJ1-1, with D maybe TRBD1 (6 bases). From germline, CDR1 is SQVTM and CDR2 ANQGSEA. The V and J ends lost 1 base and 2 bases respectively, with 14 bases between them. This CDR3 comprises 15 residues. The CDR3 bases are TGCAGCGTTGAAGGGGTAGGGGGGGCAAACACTGAAGCTTTCTTT. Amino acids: CSVEGVGGANTEAFF.

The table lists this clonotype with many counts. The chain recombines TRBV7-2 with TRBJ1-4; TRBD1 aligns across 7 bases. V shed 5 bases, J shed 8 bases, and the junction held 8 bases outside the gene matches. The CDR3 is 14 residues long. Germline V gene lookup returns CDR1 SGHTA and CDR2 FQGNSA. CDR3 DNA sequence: TGTGCCAGCAGCCCCCGACAGGGAGTCGAAAAACTGTTTTTT. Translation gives CASSPRQGVEKLFF.

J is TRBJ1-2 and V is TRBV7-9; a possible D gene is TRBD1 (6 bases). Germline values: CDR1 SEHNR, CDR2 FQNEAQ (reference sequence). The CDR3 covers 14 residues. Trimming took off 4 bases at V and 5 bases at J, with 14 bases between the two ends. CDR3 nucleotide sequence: TGTGCCAGCAGCTCCTCGGGGGCCAGTTATGGCTACACCTTC. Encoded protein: CASSSSGASYGYTF.

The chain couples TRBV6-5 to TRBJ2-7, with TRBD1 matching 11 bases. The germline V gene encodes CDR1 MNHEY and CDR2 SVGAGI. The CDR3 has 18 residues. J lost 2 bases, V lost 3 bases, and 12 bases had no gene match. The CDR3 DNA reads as TGTGCCAGCAGTTATCCCCGGACAGGGGGCGCCGGGGCCTACGAGCAGTACTTC. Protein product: CASSYPRTGGAGAYEQYF.

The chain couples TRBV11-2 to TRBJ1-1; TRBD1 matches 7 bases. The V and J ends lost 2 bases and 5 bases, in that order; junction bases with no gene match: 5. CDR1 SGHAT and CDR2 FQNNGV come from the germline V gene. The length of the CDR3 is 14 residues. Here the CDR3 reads CASSLNRGGTEAFF. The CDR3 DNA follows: TGTGCCAGCAGCTTAAACAGGGGCGGAACTGAAGCTTTCTTT.

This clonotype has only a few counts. CDR3 region: CAISERGGETQYF. The DNA for the CDR3 is TGTGCCATCAGTGAGAGGGGAGGAGAGACCCAGTACTTC. The gene calls are TRBV10-3 and TRBJ2-5, with a possible D match to TRBD2 (6 bases). Trimming removed 2 bases at V and 4 bases at J, with 8 bases between. From germline, CDR1 is ENHRY and CDR2 SYGVKD. The CDR3 has 13 amino acids.

CDR3 DNA: TGTGCCAGCAGCTTAGTCCGTTCAGGGACCCTCTCTGGAAACACCATATATTTT. This sequence encodes CASSLVRSGTLSGNTIYF. The chain combines TRBV13 with TRBJ1-3; weak D call: TRBD1 (5 bases). Germline V gives CDR1 PRHDT, CDR2 FYEKMQ (reference sequence). The CDR3 is 18 amino acids. Trimming pared 1 base from V and 0 bases from J, leaving 16 bases between.

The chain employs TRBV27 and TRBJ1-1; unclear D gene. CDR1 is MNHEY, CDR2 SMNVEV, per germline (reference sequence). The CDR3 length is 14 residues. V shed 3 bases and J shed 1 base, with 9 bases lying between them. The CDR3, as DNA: TGTGCCAGCAGTTTTACGCGGACGAACACTGAAGCTTTCTTT. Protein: CASSFTRTNTEAFF.

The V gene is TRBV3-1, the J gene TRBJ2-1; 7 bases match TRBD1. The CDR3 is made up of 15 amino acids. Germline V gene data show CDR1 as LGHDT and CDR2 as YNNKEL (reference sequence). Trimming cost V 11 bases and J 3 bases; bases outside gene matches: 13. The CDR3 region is CASSLGTDFYNEQFF. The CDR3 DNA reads TGTGCCTCCAGCCTCGGGACAGATTTCTACAATGAGCAGTTCTTC.

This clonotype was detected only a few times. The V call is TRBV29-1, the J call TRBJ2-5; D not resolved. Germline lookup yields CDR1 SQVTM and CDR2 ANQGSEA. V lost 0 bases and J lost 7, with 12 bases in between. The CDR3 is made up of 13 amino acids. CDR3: CSVEDSFPGTQYF. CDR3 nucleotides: TGCAGCGTTGAAGATTCGTTTCCTGGGACCCAGTACTTC.

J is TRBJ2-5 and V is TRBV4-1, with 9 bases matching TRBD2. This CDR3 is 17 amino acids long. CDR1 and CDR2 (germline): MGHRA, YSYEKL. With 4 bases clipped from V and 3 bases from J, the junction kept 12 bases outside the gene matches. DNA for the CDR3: TGCGCCAGCAGCCCCGGCGGGCTAGCGGGGACGGAAGAGACCCAGTACTTC. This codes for CASSPGGLAGTEETQYF.

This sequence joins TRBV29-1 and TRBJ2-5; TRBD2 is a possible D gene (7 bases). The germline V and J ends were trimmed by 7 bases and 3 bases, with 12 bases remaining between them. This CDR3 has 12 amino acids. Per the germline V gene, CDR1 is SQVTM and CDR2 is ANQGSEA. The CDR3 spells CSAGGREETQYF. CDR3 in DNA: TGCAGCGCGGGGGGCAGAGAAGAGACCCAGTACTTC.

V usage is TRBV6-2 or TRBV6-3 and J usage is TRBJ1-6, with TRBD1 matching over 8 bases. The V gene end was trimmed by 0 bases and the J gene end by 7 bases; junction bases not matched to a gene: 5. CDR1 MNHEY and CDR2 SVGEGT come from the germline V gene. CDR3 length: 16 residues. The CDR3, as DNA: TGTGCCAGCAGTTACTCCCCCGGACAGGGAAATTCACCCCTCCACTTT. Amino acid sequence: CASSYSPGQGNSPLHF.

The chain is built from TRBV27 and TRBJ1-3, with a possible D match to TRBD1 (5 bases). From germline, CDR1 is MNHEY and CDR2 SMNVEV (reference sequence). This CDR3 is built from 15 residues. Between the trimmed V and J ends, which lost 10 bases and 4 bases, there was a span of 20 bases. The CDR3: CATSPQGRFGNTIYF. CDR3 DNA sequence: TGTGCCACTTCCCCGCAGGGTCGGTTCGGAAACACCATATATTTT.

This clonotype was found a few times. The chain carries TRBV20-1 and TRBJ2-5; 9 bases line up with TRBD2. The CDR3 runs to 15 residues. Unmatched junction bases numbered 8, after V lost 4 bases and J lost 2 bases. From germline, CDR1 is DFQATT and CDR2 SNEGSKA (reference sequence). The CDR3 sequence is CSATFGGGAQETQYF. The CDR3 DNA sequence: TGCAGTGCTACTTTCGGCGGGGGGGCTCAAGAGACCCAGTACTTC.

In DNA, the CDR3 is TGTGCCAGCAGTCCCCTTTGGACCACAGGGGGCTACGAGCAGTACTTC. This encodes CASSPLWTTGGYEQYF. The chain recombines TRBV6-2 or TRBV6-3 with TRBJ2-7; the match to TRBD1 covers 8 bases. Germline V CDR1 and CDR2: MNHEY, SVGEGT. V lost 5 bases and J lost 3; bases outside the gene matches: 12. The CDR3 loop spans 16 amino acids.

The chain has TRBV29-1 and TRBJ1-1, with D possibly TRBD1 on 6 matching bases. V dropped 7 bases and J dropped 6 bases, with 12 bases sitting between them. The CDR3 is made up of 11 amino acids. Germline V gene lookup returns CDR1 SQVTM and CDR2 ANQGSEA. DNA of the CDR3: TGCAGCGGGGCTCGGACAGCTGAAGCTTTCTTT. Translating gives CSGARTAEAFF. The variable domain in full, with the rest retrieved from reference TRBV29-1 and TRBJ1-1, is SAVISQKPSRDICQRGTSLTIQCQVDSQVTMMFWYRQQPGQSLTLIATANQGSEATYESGFVIDKFPISRPNLTFSTLTVSNMSPEDSSIYLCSGARTAEAFFGQGTRLTVV.

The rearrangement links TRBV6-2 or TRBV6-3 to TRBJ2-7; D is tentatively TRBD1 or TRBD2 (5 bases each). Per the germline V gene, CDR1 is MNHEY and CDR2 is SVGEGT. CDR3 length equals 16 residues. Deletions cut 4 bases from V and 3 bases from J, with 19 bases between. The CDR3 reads CASSSGTGTWIYEQYV. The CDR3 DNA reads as TGTGCCAGCAGTTCCGGGACGGGCACATGGATCTACGAGCAGTACGTC.

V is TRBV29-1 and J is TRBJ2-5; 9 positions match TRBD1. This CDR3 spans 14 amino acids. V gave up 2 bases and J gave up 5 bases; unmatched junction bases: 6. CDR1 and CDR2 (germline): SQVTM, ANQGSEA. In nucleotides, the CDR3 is TGCAGCGTTGAATACAGGGGGCTAGGGGAGACCCAGTACTTC. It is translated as CSVEYRGLGETQYF. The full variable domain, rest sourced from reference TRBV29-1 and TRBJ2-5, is SAVISQKPSRDICQRGTSLTIQCQVDSQVTMMFWYRQQPGQSLTLIATANQGSEATYESGFVIDKFPISRPNLTFSTLTVSNMSPEDSSIYLCSVEYRGLGETQYFGPGTRLLVL.

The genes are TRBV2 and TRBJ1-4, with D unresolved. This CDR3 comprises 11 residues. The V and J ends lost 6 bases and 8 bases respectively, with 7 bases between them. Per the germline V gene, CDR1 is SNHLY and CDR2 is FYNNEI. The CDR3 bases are TGTGCCAGCAGGATTAGGGAAAAACTGTTTTTT. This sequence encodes CASRIREKLFF.

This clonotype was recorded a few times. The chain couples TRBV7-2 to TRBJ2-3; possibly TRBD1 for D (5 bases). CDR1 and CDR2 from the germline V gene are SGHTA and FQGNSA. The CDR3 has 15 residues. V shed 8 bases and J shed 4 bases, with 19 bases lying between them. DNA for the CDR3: TGTGCCAGCTCCTTCGCCCAGGGTAGGGCAGATACGCAGTATTTT. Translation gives CASSFAQGRADTQYF.

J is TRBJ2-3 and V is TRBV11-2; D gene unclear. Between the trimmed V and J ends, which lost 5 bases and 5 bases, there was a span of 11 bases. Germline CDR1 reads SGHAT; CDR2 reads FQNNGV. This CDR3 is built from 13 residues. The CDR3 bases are TGTGCCAGCAGCCCCCTGGTGGAAGATACGCAGTATTTT. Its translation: CASSPLVEDTQYF.

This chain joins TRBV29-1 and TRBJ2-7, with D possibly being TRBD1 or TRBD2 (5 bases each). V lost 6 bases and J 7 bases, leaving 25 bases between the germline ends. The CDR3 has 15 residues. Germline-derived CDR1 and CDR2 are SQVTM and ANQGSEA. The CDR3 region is CSVAGDRDLPYEQYF. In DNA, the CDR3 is TGCAGCGTCGCCGGGGATCGGGACCTTCCTTATGAGCAGTACTTC.

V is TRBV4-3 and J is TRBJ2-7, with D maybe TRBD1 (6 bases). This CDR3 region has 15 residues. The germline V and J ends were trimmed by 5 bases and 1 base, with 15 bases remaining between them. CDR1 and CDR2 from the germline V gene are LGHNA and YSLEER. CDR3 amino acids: CASSSNVGQSYEQYF. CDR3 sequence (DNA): TGCGCCAGCAGCTCGAACGTAGGACAGTCCTACGAGCAGTACTTC.

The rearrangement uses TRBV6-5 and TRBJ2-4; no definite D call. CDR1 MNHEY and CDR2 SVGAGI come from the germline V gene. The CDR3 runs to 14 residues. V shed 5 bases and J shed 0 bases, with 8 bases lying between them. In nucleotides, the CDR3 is TGTGCCAGCAGTCTTACTCTAGCCAAAAACATTCAGTACTTC. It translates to CASSLTLAKNIQYF.

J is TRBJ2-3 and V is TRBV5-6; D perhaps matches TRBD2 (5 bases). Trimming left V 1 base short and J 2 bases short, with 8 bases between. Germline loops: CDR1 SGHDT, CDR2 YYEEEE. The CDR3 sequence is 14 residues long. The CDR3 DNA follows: TGTGCCAGCAGCTTGTCGAGGGTCACAGATACGCAGTATTTT. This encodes CASSLSRVTDTQYF. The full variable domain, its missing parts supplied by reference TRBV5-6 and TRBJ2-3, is DAGVTQSPTHLIKTRGQQVTLRCSPKSGHDTVSWYQQALGQGPQFIFQYYEEEERQRGNFPDRFSGHQFPNYSSELNVNALLLGDSALYLCASSLSRVTDTQYFGPGTRLTVL.